This TCR beta chain stems from a study of T-cell memory formation after mild COVID-19. Study summary: TCR clusters were mostly donor specific.

This clonotype was seen many times. No antigen is known for it. One end of the junction varies from germline; a read error may be responsible. Per germline, CDR1 SGHRS and CDR2 YFSETQ. The CDR3 length is 12 residues. General study points: Some SARS-CoV-2-responding clones were already detected in memory before infection.

The TCR alpha and TCR beta cDNA libraries, bearing sample barcodes and UMIs, were generated by 5'RACE using constant-segment primers. TCRdb itself ran the 5' RACE reads through MiXCR, one entry per CDR3 protein. The sample records 550,000 to 650,000 distinct CDR3 sequences, roughly 17% being singletons. The sequence was obtained from an adult woman who had mild COVID-19 (a few samples of this study predate the infection). Cell type and time point are not known. J is TRBJ2-5 and V is TRBV5-1, with D unclear. Sequenced: PBMCs or a T cell subset sorted from them (not recorded which). The CDR3 here is CASSLAQETQYF. DNA for the CDR3: TGTGCCAGCAGCTTAGCCCAAGAGACCCAGTACTTC.